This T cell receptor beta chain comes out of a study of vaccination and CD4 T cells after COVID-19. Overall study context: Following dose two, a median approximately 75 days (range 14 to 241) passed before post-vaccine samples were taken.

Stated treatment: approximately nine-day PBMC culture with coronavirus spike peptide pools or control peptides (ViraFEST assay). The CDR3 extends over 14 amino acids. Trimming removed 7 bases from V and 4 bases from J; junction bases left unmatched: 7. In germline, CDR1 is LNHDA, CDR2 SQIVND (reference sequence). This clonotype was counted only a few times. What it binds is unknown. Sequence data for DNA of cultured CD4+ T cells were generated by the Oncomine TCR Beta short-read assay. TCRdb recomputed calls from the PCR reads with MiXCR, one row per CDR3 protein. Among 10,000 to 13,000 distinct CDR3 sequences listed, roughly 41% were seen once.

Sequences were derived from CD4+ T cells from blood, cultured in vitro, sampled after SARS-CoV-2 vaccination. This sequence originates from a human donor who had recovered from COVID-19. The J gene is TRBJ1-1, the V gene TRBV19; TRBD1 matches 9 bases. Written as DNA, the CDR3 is TGTGCCAGTACGGGACAGGGTTCGGTCACTGAAGCTTTCTTT. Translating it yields CASTGQGSVTEAFF.